This TCR beta chain appears in the sequencing data of a study of blood T cell repertoires in COVID-19. The V end was cut by 6 bases, the J end by 5 bases, with 18 bases between. CDR1 and CDR2 (germline): MNHEY, SVGAGI. CDR3 length: 15 residues. Original methodology: How many nucleated cells were present was estimated from reference gene primer amplification. Some clones are missing from TCRdb's copy, which holds only in-frame ones; the method was immunoSEQ multiplex PCR. V and J calls and clone size are those listed in that table; D and trimming were worked out from the DNA. The sample yields under 300,000 clones, around 86% seen once.

This TCR was recovered from a woman aged 25 to 39 with active or convalescent COVID-19. The rearrangement uses TRBV6-5 and TRBJ2-3; possibly TRBD2 for D (6 bases). Source material: peripheral blood. The CDR3 loop is CASRLPRLVGDTQYF. In DNA form, the CDR3 reads TGTGCCAGCAGACTGCCCAGACTAGTCGGAGATACGCAGTATTTT.